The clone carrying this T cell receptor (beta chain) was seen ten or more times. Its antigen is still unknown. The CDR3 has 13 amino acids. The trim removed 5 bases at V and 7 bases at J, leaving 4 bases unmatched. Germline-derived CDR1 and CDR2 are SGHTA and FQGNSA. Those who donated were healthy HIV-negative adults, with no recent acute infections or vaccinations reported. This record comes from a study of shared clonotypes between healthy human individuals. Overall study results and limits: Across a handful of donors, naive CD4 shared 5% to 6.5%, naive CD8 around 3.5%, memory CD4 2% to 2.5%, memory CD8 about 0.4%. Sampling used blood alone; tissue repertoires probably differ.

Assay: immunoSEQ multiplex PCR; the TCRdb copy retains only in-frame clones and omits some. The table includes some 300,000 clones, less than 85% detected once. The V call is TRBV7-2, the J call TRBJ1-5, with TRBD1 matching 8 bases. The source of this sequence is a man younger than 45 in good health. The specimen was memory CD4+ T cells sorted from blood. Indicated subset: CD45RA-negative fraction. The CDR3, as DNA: TGTGCCAGCAGCCGGGACAGGAGCCAGCCCCAGCATTTT. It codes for CASSRDRSQPQHF.